Below, one TCR beta chain is given with its context. A much larger clone lies a single base off, so this may be a read error. The CDR3 loop spans 16 amino acids. Germline CDR1 and CDR2: MNHEY and SMNVEV (reference sequence). The V end lost 4 bases, the J end lost 4 bases, and 19 bases lay between the germline ends. Using RNA template, CDR3s of TCR alpha and beta were amplified with iRepertoire arm-PCR. TCRdb called the multiplex PCR reads again in MiXCR, with one record for every CDR3 protein. Of 400,000 or so distinct CDR3 sequences in the sample, around 45% were seen once. This record comes from a study of glioma-infiltrating T cells.

The sequence came from a human donor with low-grade glioma or glioblastoma, undergoing nonglioma brain surgery, or in good health (not recorded which). The genes are TRBV27 and TRBJ1-2, with D possibly matching TRBD1 (6 bases). What was sequenced was glioma tissue, nonneoplastic brain tissue, or PBMCs (not recorded which). The CDR3 DNA reads TGTGCCAGCAGTTACTACCGTCGGGGGCTCCGCTATGGCTACACCTTC. It codes for CASSYYRRGLRYGYTF.